The 10 T cell receptor beta chains in this list originate from one sample, sequenced in a study of T-cell reconstitution after alpha-beta-depleted transplantation in children. Unique molecular identifiers were incorporated during preparation of the TCRbeta library. TCRdb recomputed calls from the PCR reads with MiXCR, one row per CDR3 protein. The sample lists approximately 640,000 distinct CDR3 sequences, over 15% occurring once. This material consisted of PBMCs from the stem cell graft donor, taken from the stem cell graft. These receptors were obtained from a human donor who donated a stem cell graft to a child with acute myeloid leukemia.

V and J are TRBV4-2 and TRBJ2-3, with D possibly being TRBD1 (5 bases). Germline CDR1 and CDR2: LGHNA and YNFKEQ. V lost 4 bases to trimming and J lost 2 bases, with 13 bases between them. There are 15 residues in the CDR3. As DNA, the CDR3 is TGTGCCAGCAGCCTTCTTGACAGCGACACAGATACGCAGTATTTT. Encoded protein: CASSLLDSDTDTQYF.

This clonotype was seen a handful of times. The V call is TRBV9, the J call TRBJ2-1; 7 bases are shared with TRBD1. The ends lost 3 bases at V and 1 base at J; junction bases unmatched: 7. Germline V CDR1 and CDR2: SGDLS, YYNGEE. This CDR3 is built from 16 residues. The CDR3 is CASSEGQSFSYNEQFF. Written as DNA, the CDR3 is TGTGCCAGCAGCGAGGGACAGAGTTTTTCCTACAATGAGCAGTTCTTC.

The chain uses TRBV2 and TRBJ1-5, with TRBD1 matching 9 bases. V gave up 7 bases and J gave up 6 bases; unmatched junction bases: 10. The length of the CDR3 is 15 residues. In germline, CDR1 is SNHLY, CDR2 FYNNEI. The CDR3 loop reads CASTGGTGYGQPQHF. The CDR3 bases are TGTGCCAGCACCGGGGGGACAGGGTATGGTCAGCCCCAGCATTTT.

The chain combines TRBV4-3 with TRBJ2-5; D unclear. Germline CDR1 LGHNA, CDR2 YSLEER. This CDR3 contains 16 residues. The V end was cut by 2 bases, the J end by 4 bases, with 17 bases between. The CDR3 sequence: CASSQYHDGSTETQYF. The CDR3 bases are TGCGCCAGCAGCCAATATCACGACGGGTCAACAGAGACCCAGTACTTC.

This clonotype was observed a handful of times. The genes are TRBV20-1 and TRBJ2-3; TRBD2 matches 13 bases. The CDR3 extends over 15 amino acids. Looked up from germline, CDR1 is DFQATT and CDR2 is SNEGSKA (reference sequence). V gave up 3 bases and J gave up 6 bases; unmatched junction bases: 6. CDR3 DNA: TGCAGTGCTAGTGGAGGGACTAGCGGGGAGGATACGCAGTATTTT. The encoded protein is CSASGGTSGEDTQYF.

This sequence joins TRBV5-1 and TRBJ1-1, with D tentatively TRBD1 (5 bases). CDR3 size: 15 residues. V gave up 0 bases and J gave up 0 bases, with 9 bases separating them. Germline V lookup: CDR1 SGHRS, CDR2 YFSETQ. The CDR3 DNA sequence: TGCGCCAGCAGCTTGGGACAGCTCATGAACACTGAAGCTTTCTTT. This translates into CASSLGQLMNTEAFF.

This clonotype was detected a few times. The chain employs TRBV27 and TRBJ2-1; D is possibly TRBD1 or TRBD2 (6 bases each). V shed 5 bases and J shed 9 bases, with 17 bases lying between them. Germline lookup yields CDR1 MNHEY and CDR2 SMNVEV (reference sequence). This CDR3 region has 14 residues. This CDR3 is CASSPRGEGPEQFF. The CDR3 DNA reads TGTGCCAGCAGTCCGAGGGGGGAAGGCCCTGAGCAGTTCTTC.

V is TRBV7-2 and J is TRBJ2-7, with D perhaps given as TRBD1 or TRBD2 (5 bases each). The germline CDR1 and CDR2 sequences are SGHTA and FQGNSA. The CDR3 loop spans 15 amino acids. Trimming shortened V by 2 bases and J by 2 bases, and 13 bases separated the two germline ends. CDR3 bases: TGTGCCAGCAGCTTATATGGGACGGCTCCCTACGAGCAGTACTTC. This translates into CASSLYGTAPYEQYF.

This clonotype was counted ten times or more. The chain combines TRBV20-1 with TRBJ1-4; D unclear. Trimming removed 0 bases from V and 3 bases from J, with 11 bases in between. Germline CDR1 is DFQATT and CDR2 is SNEGSKA (reference sequence). This CDR3 comprises 15 residues. The CDR3 spells CSARDLMGSNEKLFF. The CDR3, as DNA: TGCAGTGCTAGAGATCTGATGGGTTCTAATGAAAAACTGTTTTTT.

This clonotype was detected ten times or more. This sequence joins TRBV20-1 and TRBJ1-2, with D maybe TRBD1 (6 bases). The CDR3 is 14 amino acids. CDR1 and CDR2 (germline): DFQATT, SNEGSKA (reference sequence). Trimming left V 7 bases short and J 9 bases short, with 24 bases between. CDR3 sequence reads: CSGPPTGRERSYTF. CDR3 DNA: TGCAGTGGGCCCCCGACAGGACGTGAACGGAGCTACACCTTC.